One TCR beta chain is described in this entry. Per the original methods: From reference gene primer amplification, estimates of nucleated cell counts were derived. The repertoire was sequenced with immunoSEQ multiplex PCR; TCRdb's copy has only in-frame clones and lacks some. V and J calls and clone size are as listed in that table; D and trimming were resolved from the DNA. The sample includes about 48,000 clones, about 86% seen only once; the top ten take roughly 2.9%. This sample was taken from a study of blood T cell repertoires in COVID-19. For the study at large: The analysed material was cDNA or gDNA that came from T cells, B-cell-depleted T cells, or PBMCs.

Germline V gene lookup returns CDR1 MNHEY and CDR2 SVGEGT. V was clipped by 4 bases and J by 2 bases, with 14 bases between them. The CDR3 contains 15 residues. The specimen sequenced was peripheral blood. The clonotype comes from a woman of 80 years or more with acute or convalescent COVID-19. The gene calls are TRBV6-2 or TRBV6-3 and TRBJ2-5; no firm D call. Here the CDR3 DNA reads TGTGCCAGCAGTTTCCAATTGACTTCACAAGAGACCCAGTACTTC. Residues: CASSFQLTSQETQYF.